These 8 T cell receptor beta chains were sequenced from one sample in a study of T cells of healthy individuals. From the 5' RACE reads, TCRdb called clonotypes with MiXCR, one entry per CDR3 protein. The data contain fewer than 75,000 distinct CDR3 sequences, under 20% of them singletons. Receptor source: a human donor in good health.

The chain has TRBV20-1 and TRBJ1-1, with D perhaps matching TRBD1 (5 bases). Trimming shortened V by 3 bases and J by 2 bases, and 10 bases separated the two germline ends. Germline values: CDR1 DFQATT, CDR2 SNEGSKA (reference sequence). The CDR3 length is 13 residues. CDR3 sequence (DNA): TGCAGTGCTAGTTTGACAGTTAACACTGAAGCTTTCTTT. Translated: CSASLTVNTEAFF.

This clonotype is deemed large. The V call is TRBV5-1, the J call TRBJ1-6; 9 bases align to TRBD1. V lost 3 bases, J lost 10 bases, and 5 bases stayed unmatched. Germline V gives CDR1 SGHRS, CDR2 YFSETQ. The CDR3 loop spans 14 amino acids. The CDR3 protein is CASSSGQGPSPLHF. In nucleotides, the CDR3 is TGCGCCAGCAGCTCCGGACAGGGGCCGTCACCCCTCCACTTT.

This clonotype has a handful of counts. DNA for the CDR3: TGTGCCAGCAGTGACGACATCTTCGGGGCCAACGTCCTGACTTTC. It translates to CASSDDIFGANVLTF. The chain links TRBV6-5 to TRBJ2-6, with D unresolved. The CDR3 spans 15 residues. Trimming took off 5 bases at V and 4 bases at J, with 12 bases between the two ends. Germline CDR1 MNHEY, CDR2 SVGAGI.

CDR3 DNA: TGTGCCAGCAGTCGAGGGACCTCTACCCTCTATGGCTACACCTTC. It yields the protein CASSRGTSTLYGYTF. The chain combines TRBV27 with TRBJ1-2; D may be TRBD1 (5 bases). Trimming removed 5 bases at V and 4 bases at J, with 17 bases between. The germline V gene encodes CDR1 MNHEY and CDR2 SMNVEV (reference sequence). CDR3 length equals 15 residues.

The chain combines TRBV7-9 with TRBJ1-3; 11 bases are a match to TRBD1. V lost 4 bases to trimming and J lost 1 base; unmatched junction nucleotides: 3. The CDR3 is 16 residues long. Per germline, CDR1 SEHNR and CDR2 FQNEAQ (reference sequence). The CDR3 DNA sequence: TGTGCCAGCAGCTCCGGGACAGGGGGATCTGGAAACACCATATATTTT. Amino acid sequence: CASSSGTGGSGNTIYF.

This clonotype was observed a handful of times. At one end the junction does not follow the germline gene, possibly because of a read error. This CDR3 reads CASSLAATRTDTQYF. The DNA for the CDR3 is TGTGCCAGCAGCCTAGCGGCCACGAGGACAGATACGCAGTATTTT. The gene calls are TRBV7-2 and TRBJ2-3; 7 bases are shared with TRBD2. CDR1 and CDR2 (germline): SGHTA, FQGNSA. This CDR3 is built from 15 residues. Full variable domain (outside the CDR3, taken from reference TRBV7-2 and TRBJ2-3): GAGVSQSPSNKVTEKGKDVELRCDPISGHTALYWYRQSLGQGLEFLIYFQGNSAPDKSGLPSDRFSAERTGGSVSTLTIQRTQQEDSAVYLCASSLAATRTDTQYFGPGTRLTVL.

Only a few counts were recorded for this clonotype. The genes are TRBV6-5 and TRBJ1-1, with D possibly matching TRBD1 (5 bases). Germline loops: CDR1 MNHEY, CDR2 SVGAGI. The CDR3 runs 11 residues. Between the trimmed V and J ends, which lost 5 bases and 8 bases, there was a span of 9 bases. CDR3 bases: TGTGCCAGCAGTCACTACAGGGAAGCTTTCTTT. This codes for CASSHYREAFF.

A few counts support this clonotype. V gene TRBV9 combines with J gene TRBJ2-1; 7 bases align to TRBD2. Unmatched junction bases numbered 11, after V lost 4 bases and J lost 4 bases. Per germline, CDR1 SGDLS and CDR2 YYNGEE. The CDR3 consists of 16 residues. Written as DNA, the CDR3 is TGTGCCAGCAGCAGAGACGGCGGGGGAGCTTACAATGAGCAGTTCTTC. Protein: CASSRDGGGAYNEQFF.